This is a list of T cell receptor beta chains from one sample in a study of blood T cell repertoires in COVID-19. The repertoire was sequenced with immunoSEQ multiplex PCR; TCRdb's copy has only in-frame clones and lacks some. The profile shows 240,000 or so clones, approximately 82% of them singletons. The source material was peripheral blood. These TCRs come from a man younger than 40 who had recovered from COVID-19. CDR3s include the opening cysteine and the closing phenylalanine or tryptophan. D genes are given only for firm matches. Only part of the rows carry a size: once, few, many, or a class if the clone is expanded.

clone size	V gene	J gene	D gene	CDR3 DNA	CDR3 protein
.	TRBV7-3	TRBJ2-5	.	TGTGCCAGCAGCTTGGGCCTCCAAGAGACCCAGTACTTC	CASSLGLQETQYF
once	TRBV29-1	TRBJ2-3	.	TGCAGCGTTTACGAATCGGGTGAATATTTT	CSVYESGEYF
.	TRBV27	TRBJ1-4	TRBD1	TGTGCCAGCAGTTTGACAGGGCCCGCAACTAATGAAAAACTGTTTTTT	CASSLTGPATNEKLFF
.	TRBV5-4	TRBJ1-3	TRBD1	TGTGCCAGCAGCCCTGGACAGGGTCGAGACACCATATATTTT	CASSPGQGRDTIYF
.	TRBV6-1	TRBJ1-6	TRBD1	TGTGCCAGCAGTGGACCCTCCGGGACAGGGGATTGGACCTCACCCCTCCACTTT	CASSGPSGTGDWTSPLHF
few	TRBV4-2	TRBJ1-1	.	TGTGCCAGCACTCAAAACCGGGGGGCGGGCACTGAAGCTTTCTTT	CASTQNRGAGTEAFF
once	TRBV6-5	TRBJ2-7	TRBD2	TGTGCCAGCAGTTACTCGCTAGCGGAAGCGAACGAGCAGTACTTC	CASSYSLAEANEQYF
few	TRBV7-9	TRBJ1-4	.	TGTGCCAGCAGCTCAGGAGACAGTTCCAATGAAAAACTGTTTTTT	CASSSGDSSNEKLFF
.	TRBV6-1	TRBJ2-2	TRBD2	TGTGCCAGCAGTGAACTAGCGGGGGGCACCGGGGAGCTGTTTTTT	CASSELAGGTGELFF
.	TRBV5-6	TRBJ2-6	.	TGTGCCAGCAGCCATTCTCTAGGGGTCGGGGCCAACGTCCTGACTTTC	CASSHSLGVGANVLTF
once	TRBV30	TRBJ1-2	.	TGTGCCTGGAGTGACTCCTGGATAGCTAAGGGCTACACCTTC	CAWSDSWIAKGYTF
.	TRBV2	TRBJ1-5	.	TGTGCCAGCAGTGAAGGGAGGGATCAGCCCCAGCATTTT	CASSEGRDQPQHF
.	TRBV2	TRBJ1-4	.	TGTGCCAGCTCTATCGAGGGTTTGGGCAGGGGCAAACTGTTTTTT	CASSIEGLGRGKLFF
.	TRBV24-1	TRBJ2-5	TRBD1	TGTGCCACCAGTGCAACCCGACAGGGGGCCGGTGAGACCCAGTACTTC	CATSATRQGAGETQYF
.	TRBV24-1	TRBJ2-5	TRBD1	TGTGCCACCAGTGAGGGGGACGGGACAGGTACCCAAGAGACCCAGTACTTC	CATSEGDGTGTQETQYF
once	TRBV3-1/TRBV3-2	TRBJ1-2	.	TGTGCCAGCACCGGACTTGGGTTTGGCTACACCTTC	CASTGLGFGYTF
.	TRBV7-2	TRBJ2-5	TRBD2	TGTGCCAGCAGCGGGGGACTAGCGGGGATGGAGACCCAGTACTTC	CASSGGLAGMETQYF
.	TRBV10-1	TRBJ1-1	TRBD1	TGCGCCAGCAAAAGGGACAGGGATGTGGGGAACACTGAAGCTTTCTTT	CASKRDRDVGNTEAFF
.	TRBV27	TRBJ1-1	.	TGTGCCAGCCTTGGACCCGGGACAAACACTGAGGCTTTCTTT	CASLGPGTNTEAFF
once	TRBV3-1/TRBV3-2	TRBJ1-4	.	TGTGCCAGCAGCCAAGAATCTAGGCTGGAAAAACTGTTTTTT	CASSQESRLEKLFF
once	TRBV29-1	TRBJ2-6	TRBD1	TGCAGCGTTGGGACAGGGGAGGTTTCTGGGGCCAACGTCCTGACTTTC	CSVGTGEVSGANVLTF
.	TRBV7-9	TRBJ2-1	TRBD2	TGTGCCAGCAGTTCCGGGACTAGCGGGGACAATGAGCAGTTCTTC	CASSSGTSGDNEQFF
.	TRBV27	TRBJ1-5	TRBD1	TGTGCCAGCAGTTTAGGGGGGACAGTTAATCAGCCCCAGCATTTT	CASSLGGTVNQPQHF
.	TRBV25-1	TRBJ2-3	.	TGTGCCAGCAGTGATTCCCCAGGGACAGATACGCAGTATTTT	CASSDSPGTDTQYF
.	TRBV18	TRBJ2-5	.	TGTGCCAGCTCACTCGGGGGCCAAGAGACCCAGTACTTC	CASSLGGQETQYF
.	TRBV18	TRBJ1-5	.	TGTGCCAGCTCACCTGGGCAGGGGAATCAGCCCCAGCATTTT	CASSPGQGNQPQHF
.	TRBV5-1	TRBJ2-1	.	TGCGCCAGCAGCTTGAGGCAGGGTTTGAGTAGGAATGAGCAGTTCTTC	CASSLRQGLSRNEQFF
.	TRBV5-1	TRBJ1-1	.	TGCGCCAGCAGCTTGGTTCCCGGGAGCACTGAAGCTTTCTTT	CASSLVPGSTEAFF
.	TRBV28	TRBJ1-5	.	TGTGCCAGCAGCCGCCTGCTGGGGCAGCGTTCGCGCAATCAGCCCCAGCATTTT	CASSRLLGQRSRNQPQHF
.	TRBV6-5	TRBJ2-7	.	TGTGCCGCGTCTTGGAGTCCCTCTACCGAGCAGTACTTC	CAASWSPSTEQYF
.	TRBV6-6	TRBJ1-2	.	TGTGCCAGCACGAGGAATAAGAACTATGGCTACACCTTC	CASTRNKNYGYTF
.	TRBV28	TRBJ1-5	TRBD1	TGTGCCAGCAGCCCTTGGGGGACAGGGGACAATCAGCCCCAGCATTTT	CASSPWGTGDNQPQHF
.	TRBV5-4	TRBJ2-1	TRBD2	TGTGCCAGCAGGCGAGCGGGGGGCTATTACAATGAGCAGTTCTTC	CASRRAGGYYNEQFF
.	TRBV7-8	TRBJ2-2	.	TGTGCCAGCAGCTTAGTCCGTTCCACCGGGGAGCTGTTTTTT	CASSLVRSTGELFF
.	TRBV27	TRBJ1-2	TRBD1	TGTGCCAGCAGCCTCGGGGCAGGGGGCTCGGTCACCTTC	CASSLGAGGSVTF
.	TRBV12-2	TRBJ2-5	.	TGTGCAAGTCGCTTAGTGTATAGGATGCGGAAAGAGACCCAGTACTTC	CASRLVYRMRKETQYF
.	TRBV6-5	TRBJ2-5	.	TGTGCCAGCGCAGGAACCTTCCAAGAGACCCAGTACTTC	CASAGTFQETQYF
.	TRBV6-6	TRBJ2-2	TRBD2	TGTGCCAGCTGGGGACTAGCGGGGACCACCGGGGAGCTGTTTTTT	CASWGLAGTTGELFF
.	TRBV12-5	TRBJ2-5	.	TGTGCTAGTGGTCTCGGGGTCGGAGGGGAGACCCAGTACTTC	CASGLGVGGETQYF
.	TRBV19	TRBJ1-1	.	TGTGCCAGTATCTGGTACGGCGGAGCTTTCTTT	CASIWYGGAFF
.	TRBV18	TRBJ2-2	.	TGTGCCAGCTCACGGCGACAGGACACCGGGGAGCTGTTTTTT	CASSRRQDTGELFF
.	TRBV7-2	TRBJ1-2	.	TGTGCCAGCAGCTTAGCTTGGAGAGTTAACTATGGCTACACCTTC	CASSLAWRVNYGYTF
.	TRBV9	TRBJ1-1	.	TGTGCCAGCAGCGCCATGCGGGCCACTGAAGCTTTCTTT	CASSAMRATEAFF
.	TRBV6-6	TRBJ2-5	.	TGTGCCAGCAGTAAAAGACAGCCCCAAGAGACCCAGTACTTC	CASSKRQPQETQYF
.	TRBV6-5	TRBJ2-7	TRBD1	TGTGCCAGCAGTTATAGGACAGGGCCCTACGAGCAGTACTTC	CASSYRTGPYEQYF
.	TRBV6-1	TRBJ1-5	TRBD1	TGTGCCAGCAGTGAAGCGGACGGACAGGGGAATCAGCCCCAGCATTTT	CASSEADGQGNQPQHF
.	TRBV5-1	TRBJ2-1	TRBD2	TGCGCCAGCAGCTTTAGTAGCGGGGGCTACAATGAGCAGTTCTTC	CASSFSSGGYNEQFF
.	TRBV5-1	TRBJ2-3	.	TGCGCCAGCAGCTTGGTACAGGGATCCGCAGATACGCAGTATTTT	CASSLVQGSADTQYF
.	TRBV7-7	TRBJ2-1	TRBD1	TGTGCCAGCAGCACCGGGACAGCTTCCTACAATGAGCAGTTCTTC	CASSTGTASYNEQFF
.	TRBV3-1/TRBV3-2	TRBJ1-3	.	TGTGCCAGCGGCCGGGCGGGGTCCGGAAACACCATATATTTT	CASGRAGSGNTIYF
.	TRBV7-2	TRBJ2-1	TRBD1	TGTGCCAGCAGCAGCCGGGACAGGGATCGGAATGAGCAGTTCTTC	CASSSRDRDRNEQFF
.	TRBV19	TRBJ2-1	TRBD2	TGTGCCAGTAGTATGGGGGGGGTCCACTTCAATGAGCAGTTCTTC	CASSMGGVHFNEQFF
.	TRBV4-1	TRBJ2-5	TRBD2	TGCGCCAGCAGCCAAGGAAAGCGGGGGGCGTTCGGAGAGACCCAGTACTTC	CASSQGKRGAFGETQYF
.	TRBV27	TRBJ2-1	TRBD2	TGTGCCAGCAGCCATTCTAGCGGGGCGAACAATGAGCAGTTCTTC	CASSHSSGANNEQFF